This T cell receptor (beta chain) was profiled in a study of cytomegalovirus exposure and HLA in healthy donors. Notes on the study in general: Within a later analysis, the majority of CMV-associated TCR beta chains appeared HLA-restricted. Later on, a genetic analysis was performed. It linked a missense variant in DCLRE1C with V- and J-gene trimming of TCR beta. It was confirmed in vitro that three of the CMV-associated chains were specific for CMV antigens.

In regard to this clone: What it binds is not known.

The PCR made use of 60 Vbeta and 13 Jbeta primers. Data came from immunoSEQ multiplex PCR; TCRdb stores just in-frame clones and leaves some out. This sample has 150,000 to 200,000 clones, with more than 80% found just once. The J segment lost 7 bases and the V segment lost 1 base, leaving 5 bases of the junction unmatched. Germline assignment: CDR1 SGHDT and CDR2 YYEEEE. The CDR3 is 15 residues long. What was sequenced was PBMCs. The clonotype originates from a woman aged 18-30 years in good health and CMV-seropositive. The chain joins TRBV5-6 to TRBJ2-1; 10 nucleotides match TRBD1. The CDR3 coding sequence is TGTGCCAGCAGCTTGCCCCCGGACAGGGGGAATGAGCAGTTCTTC. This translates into CASSLPPDRGNEQFF.